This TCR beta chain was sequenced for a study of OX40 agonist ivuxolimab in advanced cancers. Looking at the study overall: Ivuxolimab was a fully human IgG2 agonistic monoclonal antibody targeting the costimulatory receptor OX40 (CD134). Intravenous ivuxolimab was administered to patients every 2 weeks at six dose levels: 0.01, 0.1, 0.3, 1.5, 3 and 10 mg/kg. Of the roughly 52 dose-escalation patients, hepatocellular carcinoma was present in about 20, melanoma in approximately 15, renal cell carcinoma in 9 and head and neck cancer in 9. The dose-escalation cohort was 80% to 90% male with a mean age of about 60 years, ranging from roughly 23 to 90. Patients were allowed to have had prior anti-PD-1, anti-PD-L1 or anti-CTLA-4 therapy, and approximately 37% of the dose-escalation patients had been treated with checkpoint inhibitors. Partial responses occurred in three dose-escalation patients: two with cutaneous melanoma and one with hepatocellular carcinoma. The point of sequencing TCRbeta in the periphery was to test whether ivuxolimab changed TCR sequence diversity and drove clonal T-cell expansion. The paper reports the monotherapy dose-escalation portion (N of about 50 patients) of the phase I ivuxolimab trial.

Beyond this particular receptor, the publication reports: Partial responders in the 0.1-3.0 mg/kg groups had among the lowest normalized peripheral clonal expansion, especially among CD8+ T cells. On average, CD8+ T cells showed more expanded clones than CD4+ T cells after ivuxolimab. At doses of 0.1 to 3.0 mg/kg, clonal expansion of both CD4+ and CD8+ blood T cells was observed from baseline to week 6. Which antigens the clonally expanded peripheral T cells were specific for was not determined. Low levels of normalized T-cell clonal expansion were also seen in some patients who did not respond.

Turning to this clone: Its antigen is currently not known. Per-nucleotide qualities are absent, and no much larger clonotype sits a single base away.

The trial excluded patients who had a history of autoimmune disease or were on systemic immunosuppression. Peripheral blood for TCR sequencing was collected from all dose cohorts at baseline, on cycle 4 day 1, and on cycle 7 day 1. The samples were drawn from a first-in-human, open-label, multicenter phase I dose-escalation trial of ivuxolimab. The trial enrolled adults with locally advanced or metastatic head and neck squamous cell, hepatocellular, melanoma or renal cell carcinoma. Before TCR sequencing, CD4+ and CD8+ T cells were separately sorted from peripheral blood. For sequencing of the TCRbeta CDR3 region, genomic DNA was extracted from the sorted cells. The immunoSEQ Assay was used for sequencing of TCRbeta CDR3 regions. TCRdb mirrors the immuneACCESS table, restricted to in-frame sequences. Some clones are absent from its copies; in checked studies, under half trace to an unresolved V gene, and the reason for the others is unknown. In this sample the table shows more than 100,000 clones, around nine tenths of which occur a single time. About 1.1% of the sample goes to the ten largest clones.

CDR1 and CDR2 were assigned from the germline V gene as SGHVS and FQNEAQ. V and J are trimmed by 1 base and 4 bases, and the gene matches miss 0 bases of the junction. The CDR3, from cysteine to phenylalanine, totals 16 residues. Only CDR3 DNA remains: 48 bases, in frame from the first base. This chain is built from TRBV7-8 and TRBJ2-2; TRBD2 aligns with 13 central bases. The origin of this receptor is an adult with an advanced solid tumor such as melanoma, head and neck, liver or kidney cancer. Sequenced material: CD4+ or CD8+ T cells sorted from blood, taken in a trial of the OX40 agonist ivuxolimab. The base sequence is TGTGCCAGCAGCTTAGGGACTAGCGGGAGCACCGGGGAGCTGTTTTTT. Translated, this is CASSLGTSGSTGELFF.